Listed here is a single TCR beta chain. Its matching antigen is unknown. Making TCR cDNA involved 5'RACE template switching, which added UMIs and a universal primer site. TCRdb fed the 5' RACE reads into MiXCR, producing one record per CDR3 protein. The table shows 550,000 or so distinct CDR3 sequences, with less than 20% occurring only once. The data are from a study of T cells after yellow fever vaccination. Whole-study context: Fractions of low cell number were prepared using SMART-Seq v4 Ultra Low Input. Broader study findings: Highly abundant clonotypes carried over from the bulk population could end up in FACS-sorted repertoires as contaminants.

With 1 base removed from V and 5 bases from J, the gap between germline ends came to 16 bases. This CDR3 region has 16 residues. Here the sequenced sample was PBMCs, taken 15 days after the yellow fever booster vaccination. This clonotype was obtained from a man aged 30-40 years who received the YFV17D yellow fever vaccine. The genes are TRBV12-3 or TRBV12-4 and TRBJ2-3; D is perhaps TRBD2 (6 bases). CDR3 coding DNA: TGTGCCAGCAGTTTAGTGGCGGCGGGACCATTAGATACGCAGTATTTT. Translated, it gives CASSLVAAGPLDTQYF.